Below, 5 T cell receptor beta chains from the same sample are listed, as sequenced in a study of CD4+ T cells in melanoma. Only in-frame clones appear in the TCRdb table, and some are missing; sequencing was by immunoSEQ multiplex PCR. The table shows tens of thousands of clones, with roughly three quarters occurring only once. Material for sequencing was tumor tissue. The source is a human donor with melanoma.

The J gene is TRBJ1-4, the V gene TRBV29-1, with 7 bases identical to TRBD1. CDR1 and CDR2 from the germline V gene are SQVTM and ANQGSEA. This CDR3 contains 16 residues. J was trimmed by 0 bases and V by 4 bases; bases with no gene match: 8. CDR3 protein: CSVARGTAATNEKLFF. CDR3 nucleotides: TGCAGCGTTGCGAGAGGGACAGCCGCAACTAATGAAAAACTGTTTTTT.

This clone was recorded a few times. V and J are TRBV5-6 and TRBJ1-6; 8 nucleotides line up with TRBD1. V lost 2 bases, J lost 8 bases, and 9 bases stayed unmatched. The CDR3 consists of 16 residues. The germline gives CDR1 SGHDT, CDR2 YYEEEE. CDR3 bases: TGTGCCAGCAGCTTTCAGGGGGCGCTAAGCGATTCACCCCTCCACTTT. It specifies CASSFQGALSDSPLHF.

The V and J genes are TRBV27 and TRBJ2-1; 12 bases fit TRBD1. Germline-derived CDR1 and CDR2 are MNHEY and SMNVEV (reference sequence). The CDR3 totals 16 residues. V dropped 6 bases and J dropped 4; count of bases not matched to a gene: 7. CDR3 loop: CASRGTGGAHYNEQFF. The DNA of the CDR3 is TGTGCCAGCAGAGGGACAGGGGGCGCCCATTACAATGAGCAGTTCTTC.

The rearrangement links TRBV6-5 to TRBJ1-6; tentatively, D is TRBD1 (6 bases). This CDR3 region has 14 residues. Trimming removed 6 bases from V and 9 bases from J, with 15 bases in between. CDR1 and CDR2 (germline): MNHEY, SVGAGI. The CDR3 DNA reads TGTGCCAGCAGCTACCGGACAGCAACTTCACCCCTCCACTTT. Encoded protein: CASSYRTATSPLHF.

CDR3 in amino acids: CASSYRGDSSYNSPLHF. CDR3 bases: TGCGCCAGCAGCTACCGGGGGGACAGCTCCTATAATTCACCCCTCCACTTT. The rearrangement uses TRBV5-1 and TRBJ1-6; 7 bases line up with TRBD1. Trimming took 3 bases from V and 0 from J; bases not matched to a gene: 6. The germline CDR1 and CDR2 sequences are SGHRS and YFSETQ. The CDR3 runs to 17 residues.